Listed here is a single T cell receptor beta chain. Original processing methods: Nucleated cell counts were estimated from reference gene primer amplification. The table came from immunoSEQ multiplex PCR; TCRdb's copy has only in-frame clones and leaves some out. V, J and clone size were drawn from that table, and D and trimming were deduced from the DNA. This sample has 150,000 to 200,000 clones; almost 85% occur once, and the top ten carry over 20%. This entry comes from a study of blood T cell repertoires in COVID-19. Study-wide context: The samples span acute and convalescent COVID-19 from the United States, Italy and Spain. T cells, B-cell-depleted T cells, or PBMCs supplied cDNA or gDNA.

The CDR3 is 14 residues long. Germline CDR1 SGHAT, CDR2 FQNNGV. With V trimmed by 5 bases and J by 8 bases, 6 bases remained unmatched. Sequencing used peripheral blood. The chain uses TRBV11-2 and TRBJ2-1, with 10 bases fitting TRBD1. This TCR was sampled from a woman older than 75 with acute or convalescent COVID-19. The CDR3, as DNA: TGTGCCAGCAGCCCGAGGACAGGGGGGGATGAGCAGTTCTTC. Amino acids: CASSPRTGGDEQFF.